Listed below are T cell receptor beta chains from one sample, sequenced in a study of blood T cell repertoires in COVID-19. Profiling relied on immunoSEQ multiplex PCR, and the TCRdb table lists in-frame clones only, not all of them. The data contain roughly 200,000 clones, more than 75% of them singletons. Sequences were obtained from PBMCs or T cells enriched from blood (not recorded which). The source of these receptors is a woman aged 25 to 39 who had recovered from COVID-19. CDR3s include the opening cysteine and the closing phenylalanine or tryptophan. D genes are given only for firm matches. The size entry is marked missing in some rows and otherwise reads once, few, many or a size class.

d_gene,abundance,v_gene,j_gene,CDR3nt,CDR3aa
.,once,TRBV6-5,TRBJ1-3,TGTGCCAGCAATCCCGACCGGAGCTCTGGAAACACCATATATTTT,CASNPDRSSGNTIYF
.,few,TRBV19,TRBJ1-2,TGTGCCAGTGAAAGGGCAGGGGTGAACCCCTATGGCTACACCTTC,CASERAGVNPYGYTF
.,.,TRBV18,TRBJ2-7,TGTGCCAGCTCACCACGTCTCGGTAGCTCCTACGAGCAGTACTTC,CASSPRLGSSYEQYF
TRBD2,.,TRBV6-4,TRBJ2-1,TGTGCCAGCAGTGACTTGGCGGGAGACGGAAATGAGCAGTTCTTC,CASSDLAGDGNEQFF
TRBD1,.,TRBV3-1/TRBV3-2,TRBJ2-7,TGTGCCAGCAGCCAAGAATTAGGGACAGGTCCTTACGAGCAGTACTTC,CASSQELGTGPYEQYF
.,.,TRBV7-2,TRBJ2-1,TGTGCCAGCAGCTTCATGGGCAACAATGAGCAGTTCTTC,CASSFMGNNEQFF
.,.,TRBV10-3,TRBJ2-7,TGTGCCATCAGTGAGATAATAGCTCCCGAGCAGTACTTC,CAISEIIAPEQYF
TRBD2,.,TRBV9,TRBJ2-7,TGTGCCAGCAGCAACGCGGCAGCGGGAGGCTCCGAGCAGTACTTC,CASSNAAAGGSEQYF
.,once,TRBV6-5,TRBJ1-1,TGTGCCAGCAGATCTACGACACGGCAAGTTTTCTTT,CASRSTTRQVFF
TRBD1,.,TRBV19,TRBJ2-3,TGTGCCAGTAGTTTATACCCGGGACAGGGGAAGGAAGATACGCAGTATTTT,CASSLYPGQGKEDTQYF
.,.,TRBV2,TRBJ1-5,TGTGCCAGCAGTGAAGTTAACAGCGGTGATCAGCCCCAGCATTTT,CASSEVNSGDQPQHF
.,.,TRBV5-1,TRBJ1-5,TGCGCCAGCAGCCTCTTCGCAGGGATTCAGCCCCAGCATTTT,CASSLFAGIQPQHF
TRBD2,.,TRBV28,TRBJ2-2,TGTGCCAGCAGCAGCGGGAGAGTGGCCGGGGAGCTGTTTTTT,CASSSGRVAGELFF
.,.,TRBV28,TRBJ1-1,TGTGCCAGTAAACGAGGGATGAGAGAGAGTGAAGCTTTCTTT,CASKRGMRESEAFF
.,.,TRBV28,TRBJ2-1,TGTGCCAGCAGTAAGACTAGGTCCTACAATGAGCAGTTCTTC,CASSKTRSYNEQFF
.,.,TRBV19,TRBJ2-1,TGTGCCAGTAGACGAAGCGGCCTTTACAATGAGCAGTTCTTC,CASRRSGLYNEQFF
TRBD1,.,TRBV12-3/TRBV12-4,TRBJ2-5,TGTGCCAGCAGCCTCCGGGACAGAGAGACCCAGTACTTC,CASSLRDRETQYF
TRBD1,.,TRBV28,TRBJ2-7,TGTGCCAGCAGTACAGGGACAGGGGGATACGAGCAGTACTTC,CASSTGTGGYEQYF
.,.,TRBV10-3,TRBJ1-2,TGTGCCATCAGTGAGTCGTTCACAGCTACTAACTATGGCTACACCTTC,CAISESFTATNYGYTF
.,.,TRBV6-1,TRBJ1-2,TGTGCCAGCAGTGAAGCTTCAGAACAGGATTTCTACACCTTC,CASSEASEQDFYTF
.,.,TRBV28,TRBJ1-2,TGTGCCAGCAGTTTATCCTCGAGGAACTATGGCTACACCTTC,CASSLSSRNYGYTF
.,.,TRBV27,TRBJ2-3,TGTGCCAGCAGGGCTACGCGGGGCACAGATACGCAGTATTTT,CASRATRGTDTQYF
.,.,TRBV2,TRBJ1-1,TGTGCCAGCAGTTCGGATTACACAGGGCAAGGGACTGAAGCTTTCTTT,CASSSDYTGQGTEAFF
TRBD2,.,TRBV7-9,TRBJ2-1,TGTGCCAGCAGCAAGGAGGGACTAGCGGAAAGGGAGCAGTTCTTC,CASSKEGLAEREQFF
.,.,TRBV27,TRBJ1-5,TGTGCCAGCAGCCCCCTCGGGTTGAGCAATCAGCCCCAGCATTTT,CASSPLGLSNQPQHF
.,.,TRBV28,TRBJ1-3,TGTGCCAGCAGCTTGGGAGGCCTTGGCAACACCATATATTTT,CASSLGGLGNTIYF
.,.,TRBV19,TRBJ2-7,TGTGCCAGTAGTCCTACTGGCTACGAGCAGTACTTC,CASSPTGYEQYF
.,.,TRBV28,TRBJ2-7,TGTGCCAGCAGTATACCCCGGTTGAGATCCTACGAGCAGTACTTC,CASSIPRLRSYEQYF
.,.,TRBV27,TRBJ2-1,TGTGCCAGCCGCCTAACCGGAAGGTGGCGGCACAATGAGCAGTTCTTC,CASRLTGRWRHNEQFF
TRBD2,.,TRBV27,TRBJ2-1,TGTGCCAGCAGTTCCTTGGAAGCGGGAGTGGGCTACAATGAGCAGTTCTTC,CASSSLEAGVGYNEQFF
.,.,TRBV21-1,TRBJ2-5,TGTGCCAGCGGCCCACCTAGCGATCAAGAGACCCAGTACTTC,CASGPPSDQETQYF
TRBD2,.,TRBV7-2,TRBJ2-7,TGTGCCAGCAGCTTAGGCCTAGCGGGGGTCGAGCAGTACTTC,CASSLGLAGVEQYF
TRBD2,.,TRBV7-2,TRBJ2-3,TGTGCCAGCAGCTTAGCCCTCCGGGGGACTAGCGGGAGGGACACAGATACGCAGTATTTT,CASSLALRGTSGRDTDTQYF
.,.,TRBV6-5,TRBJ2-7,TGTGCCAGCAGAAGAGAGTGGGGAGACGCCTACGAGCAGTACTTC,CASRREWGDAYEQYF
.,.,TRBV20-1,TRBJ2-3,TGCAGTGCCGGGGTCACAGATACGCAGTATTTT,CSAGVTDTQYF
TRBD2,.,TRBV28,TRBJ2-1,TGTGCCAGCAGTGGTATCCGGGAGGACAACAATGAGCAGTTCTTC,CASSGIREDNNEQFF
.,.,TRBV18,TRBJ1-2,TGTGCCAGCTCACCAGGACAGTCCTCTAACTATGGCTACACCTTC,CASSPGQSSNYGYTF
TRBD2,.,TRBV4-1,TRBJ2-7,TGCGCCAGCAGCCAGACTAGCGTGCCCTCCTACGAGCAGTACTTC,CASSQTSVPSYEQYF
TRBD1,few,TRBV3-1/TRBV3-2,TRBJ1-2,TGTGCCAGCAGCCAAGGGACAGGGGGCTACACCTTC,CASSQGTGGYTF
TRBD1,few,TRBV29-1,TRBJ1-2,TGCAGCGTTGAAGGTTGGGGGGACAGGGGCTGGATAGGCTACACCTTC,CSVEGWGDRGWIGYTF
TRBD1,.,TRBV2,TRBJ2-1,TGTGCCAGCAGGACGGGACAGGGTGGAAGCTACAATGAGCAGTTCTTC,CASRTGQGGSYNEQFF
.,.,TRBV27,TRBJ1-1,TGTGCCAGCAGCTCGGTTCTCCGGAACACTGAAGCTTTCTTT,CASSSVLRNTEAFF
TRBD1,.,TRBV18,TRBJ1-4,TGTGCCAGCTCATCCAAACAGGGGGAACGTAATGAAAAACTGTTTTTT,CASSSKQGERNEKLFF
.,few,TRBV3-1/TRBV3-2,TRBJ2-2,TGTGCCAGCAGCCTTCTAGGTTACAACACCGGGGAGCTGTTTTTT,CASSLLGYNTGELFF
.,.,TRBV7-9,TRBJ2-5,TGTGCCAGCAGCTTCTTTCTAGAGACCCAGTACTTC,CASSFFLETQYF
.,.,TRBV28,TRBJ2-5,TGTGCCAGCAGTCAGGGGAGGGGAGAGACCCAGTACTTC,CASSQGRGETQYF
.,.,TRBV28,TRBJ1-3,TGTGCCAGCAGGCCGGGATCCACTGGAAACACCATATATTTT,CASRPGSTGNTIYF
TRBD2,.,TRBV2,TRBJ2-2,TGTGCCAGGGAGCGGGAGGGCCGGCACGGGGAGCTGTTTTTT,CAREREGRHGELFF
.,.,TRBV2,TRBJ2-1,TGTGCCAGCATACGTGGGGAGCGTCCTGGCAATGAGCAGTTCTTC,CASIRGERPGNEQFF
TRBD2,once,TRBV5-1,TRBJ2-3,TGCGCCAGCAGCTCGACCCCGGCTAGCGGGCTGCCGTACAGGTCAGATACGCAGTATTTT,CASSSTPASGLPYRSDTQYF
.,once,TRBV6-5,TRBJ2-1,TGTGCCAGCAGTTCCCCTCCGGGACTCGTTTTTGAGCAGTTCTTC,CASSSPPGLVFEQFF
TRBD2,.,TRBV13,TRBJ2-1,TGTGCCAGCAGCTCCGTAAGACTAGCGGGAGTCTACAATGAGCAGTTCTTC,CASSSVRLAGVYNEQFF
.,few,TRBV29-1,TRBJ2-3,TGCAGCGTTGAAGGCGTCTCGGGAGTTGGTGCAGATACGCAGTATTTT,CSVEGVSGVGADTQYF
.,.,TRBV29-1,TRBJ2-7,TGCAGCGTTGAGCAACTAGGCATGGGTTACGAGCAGTACTTC,CSVEQLGMGYEQYF
TRBD2,.,TRBV5-1,TRBJ2-1,TGCGCCAGCAGCCGAGGCGGGAGGGACATCTACTACAATGAGCAGTTCTTC,CASSRGGRDIYYNEQFF
.,.,TRBV9,TRBJ2-7,TGTGCCAGCAGCGTAGAAGCGTCCCCTTTAAATTACGAGCAGTACTTC,CASSVEASPLNYEQYF
.,once,TRBV4-1,TRBJ2-6,TGCGCCAGCAGCCAGTTACAGGGAAAAAACTCTGGGGCCAACGTCCTGACTTTC,CASSQLQGKNSGANVLTF
TRBD2,.,TRBV10-3,TRBJ2-3,TGTGCCATCAGAAGCGGGAGGCCTGCAGATACGCAGTATTTT,CAIRSGRPADTQYF
TRBD1,.,TRBV7-9,TRBJ1-5,TGTGCCAGCAGCCATGAGGGGGCACGGCAGCCCCAGCATTTT,CASSHEGARQPQHF
.,.,TRBV28,TRBJ2-7,TGTGCCATAGCCGGGGCAGGGGGGTATTCCTACGAGCAGTACTTC,CAIAGAGGYSYEQYF